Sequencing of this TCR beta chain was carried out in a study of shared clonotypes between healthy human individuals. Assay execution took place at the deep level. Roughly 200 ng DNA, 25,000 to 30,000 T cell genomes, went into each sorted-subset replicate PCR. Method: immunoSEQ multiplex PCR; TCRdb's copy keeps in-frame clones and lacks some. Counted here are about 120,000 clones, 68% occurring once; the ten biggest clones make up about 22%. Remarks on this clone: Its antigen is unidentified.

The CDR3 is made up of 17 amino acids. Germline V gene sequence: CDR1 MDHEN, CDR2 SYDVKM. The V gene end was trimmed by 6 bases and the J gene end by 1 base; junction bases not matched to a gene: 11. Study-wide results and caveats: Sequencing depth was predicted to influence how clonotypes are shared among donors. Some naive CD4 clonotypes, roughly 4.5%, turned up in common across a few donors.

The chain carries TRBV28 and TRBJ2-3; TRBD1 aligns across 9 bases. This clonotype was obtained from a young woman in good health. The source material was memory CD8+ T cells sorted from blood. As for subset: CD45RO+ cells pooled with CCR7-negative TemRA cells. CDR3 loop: CASSSYRGRTGTDTQYF. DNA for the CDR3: TGTGCCAGCAGCTCTTACAGGGGGCGGACGGGCACAGATACGCAGTATTTT.